This T cell receptor beta chain was found in a study of blood T cells in healthy people across ages. Comments on this clonotype: As yet, its antigen is unknown. The germline gene is not matched at one end of the junction; a read error may be the cause.

PCR was performed a second time for about 7 to 12 cycles using a sample-barcoded 5' primer and a J-beta primer mix. TCRdb called the 5' RACE reads again in MiXCR, with one record for every CDR3 protein. This sample yields about 1,500,000 distinct CDR3 sequences, of which about 30% are seen a single time; 7.7% belongs to the top ten. This CDR3 region has 17 residues. Germline assignment: CDR1 SGHVT and CDR2 SQSDAQ. The study's findings and limits: The long-lived group displayed more naive CD4+ cells, plus higher diversity, than the aged donors did. Roughly linear declines in TCR beta diversity per million T cells occurred with age.

This receptor was taken from a woman in her twenties or thirties in good health. The chain joins TRBV7-4 to TRBJ2-3; D not resolved. What was sequenced was blood. The CDR3 loop reads CASSLLTLVVGTATQYF. The CDR3, as DNA: TGTGCCAGCAGCTTGCTTACTTTAGTAGTGGGCACAGCTACGCAGTATTTT.